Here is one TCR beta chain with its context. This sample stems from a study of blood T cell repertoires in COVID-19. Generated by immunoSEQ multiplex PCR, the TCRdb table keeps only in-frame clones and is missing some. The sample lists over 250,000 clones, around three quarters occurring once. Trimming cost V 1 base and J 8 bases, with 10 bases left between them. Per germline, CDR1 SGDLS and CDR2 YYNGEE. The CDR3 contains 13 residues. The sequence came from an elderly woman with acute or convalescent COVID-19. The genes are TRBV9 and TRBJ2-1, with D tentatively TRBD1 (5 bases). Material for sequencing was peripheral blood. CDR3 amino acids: CASSVPQGDEQFF. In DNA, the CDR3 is TGTGCCAGCAGCGTACCCCAGGGCGATGAGCAGTTCTTC.